This passage covers 21 T cell receptor beta chains from one sample sequenced in a study of vaccination effects on CD4 cells after COVID-19. Only in-frame clones appear in the TCRdb table, and some are missing; sequencing was by immunoSEQ multiplex PCR. The sample has about 70,000 clones; 60% to 80% are singletons. Once cultured for around 11 days, the cells underwent separation to obtain CD4+ T cells. What these receptors recognize is not known. Sequencing was performed on CD4+ T cells from PBMCs cultured without peptide, taken before COVID-19 vaccination. These receptors all come from a human donor who received a COVID-19 vaccine.

The chain is built from TRBV2 and TRBJ2-1, with D perhaps assigned TRBD1 or TRBD2 (6 bases each). The CDR3 is 17 residues long. In germline, CDR1 is SNHLY, CDR2 FYNNEI. Trimming removed 6 bases at V and 6 bases at J, with 24 bases between. DNA of the CDR3: TGTGCCAGCAGCGAGTTCCAGGGGAGGAATTATGGCAATGAGCAGTTCTTC. Translating gives CASSEFQGRNYGNEQFF.

The J gene is TRBJ2-7, the V gene TRBV27; tentatively, D is TRBD2 (6 bases). This CDR3 region has 14 residues. Looked up from germline, CDR1 is MNHEY and CDR2 is SMNVEV (reference sequence). Trimming took off 6 bases at V and 4 bases at J, with 16 bases between the two ends. The CDR3 DNA reads TGTGCCAGCAGCCCGGGACTCTCATCATACGAGCAGTACGTC. Its protein product is CASSPGLSSYEQYV.

The table lists this clone with a count of one. This chain links TRBV6-5 with TRBJ1-2; D unresolved. V lost 6 bases to trimming and J lost 2 bases, with 13 bases between them. In germline, CDR1 is MNHEY, CDR2 SVGAGI. This CDR3 region has 14 residues. Here the CDR3 DNA reads TGTGCCAGCAGATGGGGTACGCTCAACTATGGCTACACCTTC. This gives the protein CASRWGTLNYGYTF.

V and J are TRBV5-1 and TRBJ1-5, with D hard to call. The germline gives CDR1 SGHRS, CDR2 YFSETQ. This CDR3 contains 15 residues. V shed 0 bases and J shed 3 bases, with 10 bases lying between them. The CDR3 spells CASSLGAVANQPQHF. The CDR3 nucleotides are TGCGCCAGCAGCTTGGGGGCAGTGGCCAATCAGCCCCAGCATTTT.

This chain joins TRBV7-9 and TRBJ1-5; D remains unclear. Between the trimmed V and J ends, which lost 1 base and 2 bases, there was a span of 6 bases. CDR1 and CDR2 (germline): SEHNR, FQNEAQ (reference sequence). This CDR3 contains 14 residues. CDR3 in amino acids: CASSLGPGNQPQHF. In DNA form, the CDR3 reads TGTGCCAGCAGCTTAGGCCCGGGCAATCAGCCCCAGCATTTT.

J is TRBJ2-7 and V is TRBV6-5; 10 nucleotides match TRBD2. Germline CDR1 is MNHEY and CDR2 is SVGAGI. The CDR3 consists of 15 residues. J gave up 6 bases and V 5 bases, and 10 bases lay outside the gene matches. The CDR3 DNA follows: TGTGCCAGCAGTCCCAACCTAGCGGGGGTCTCCGAGCAGTACGTC. Residues: CASSPNLAGVSEQYV.

V usage is TRBV5-5 and J usage is TRBJ1-2; D call uncertain. The germline CDR1 and CDR2 sequences are SGHKS and YYEKEE (reference sequence). This CDR3 spans 14 amino acids. The V and J ends lost 0 bases and 3 bases respectively, with 9 bases between them. CDR3 DNA sequence: TGTGCCAGCAGCTTGGGGTCCATGCACTATGGCTACACCTTC. Translation: CASSLGSMHYGYTF.

J is TRBJ1-6 and V is TRBV4-1; no firm D call. The CDR3 covers 15 residues. Germline V gene sequence: CDR1 MGHRA, CDR2 YSYEKL. With 1 base removed from V and 5 bases from J, the gap between germline ends came to 9 bases. The CDR3 loop reads CASSQVPGNNSPLHF. The CDR3 DNA sequence: TGCGCCAGCAGCCAAGTCCCGGGGAATAATTCACCCCTCCACTTT.

CDR3 sequence reads: CASKQGDSATEAFF. The CDR3, as DNA: TGCGCCAGCAAACAGGGGGATTCGGCCACTGAAGCTTTCTTT. V is TRBV5-1 and J is TRBJ1-1; 8 bases are shared with TRBD1. CDR1 and CDR2 (germline): SGHRS, YFSETQ. J lost 4 bases, V lost 6 bases, and 8 bases had no gene match. The CDR3 is made up of 14 amino acids.

The rearrangement uses TRBV2 and TRBJ2-4, with 10 bases lining up with TRBD1. Germline trimming cut 6 bases from V and 0 bases from J; bases unmatched to any gene: 8. Germline CDR1 and CDR2: SNHLY and FYNNEI. There are 17 residues in the CDR3. Here the CDR3 DNA reads TGTGCCAGCAGGCCTTGGACAGGGGGGATAGCCAAAAACATTCAGTACTTC. Translating gives CASRPWTGGIAKNIQYF.

This rearrangement joins TRBV7-2 to TRBJ1-5; 8 bases match TRBD1. Unmatched junction bases numbered 3, after V lost 4 bases and J lost 4 bases. The CDR3 has 14 residues. In germline, CDR1 is SGHTA, CDR2 FQGNSA. In DNA, the CDR3 is TGTGCCAGCAGCTCTCAGGGGGCAAATCAGCCCCAGCATTTT. Translating gives CASSSQGANQPQHF.

The chain uses TRBV14 and TRBJ2-1; the D gene is possibly TRBD2 (6 bases). This CDR3 has 17 residues. From germline, CDR1 is SGHDN and CDR2 FVKESK. V was shortened by 4 bases and J by 1 base, with 17 bases between the two germline ends. The CDR3 loop reads CASSPKPLSGSYNEQFF. The CDR3 DNA sequence: TGTGCCAGCAGCCCGAAGCCCCTTAGCGGATCCTACAATGAGCAGTTCTTC.

This clone was observed a few times. The chain has TRBV9 and TRBJ2-1, with 7 bases matching TRBD1. J lost 4 bases, V lost 3 bases, and 10 bases had no gene match. The length of the CDR3 is 16 residues. Germline values: CDR1 SGDLS, CDR2 YYNGEE. In DNA form, the CDR3 reads TGTGCCAGCAGCGCCCGACAGGGCCAACTATACAATGAGCAGTTCTTC. Its protein product is CASSARQGQLYNEQFF.

This chain links TRBV6-5 with TRBJ1-1; possibly TRBD1 for D (6 bases). Germline-derived CDR1 and CDR2 are MNHEY and SVGAGI. The CDR3 runs to 15 residues. The germline V and J ends were trimmed by 0 bases and 9 bases, with 17 bases remaining between them. The CDR3: CASSYSRDGGQKAFF. CDR3 bases: TGTGCCAGCAGTTACTCTAGGGACGGGGGCCAAAAAGCTTTCTTT.

This clone was found a few times. The rearrangement links TRBV6-2 or TRBV6-3 to TRBJ2-2; weak D call: TRBD1 (8 bases). Germline V gene data show CDR1 as MNHEY and CDR2 as SVGEGT. The V end lost 2 bases, the J end lost 4 bases, and 20 bases lay between the germline ends. The CDR3 spans 18 residues. The CDR3 DNA follows: TGTGCCAGCAGTTACGGCCGACAGGGGAGGGTCGGCACCGGGGAGCTGTTTTTT. It specifies CASSYGRQGRVGTGELFF.

V and J are TRBV24-1 and TRBJ2-2; D is undetermined. The germline gives CDR1 KGHDR, CDR2 SFDVKD. This CDR3 spans 11 amino acids. V lost 5 bases to trimming and J lost 6 bases, with 3 bases between them. The CDR3 spells CATSGAGELFF. The CDR3 nucleotides read TGTGCCACCAGTGGCGCCGGGGAGCTGTTTTTT.

The J gene is TRBJ1-5, the V gene TRBV10-1, with D unresolved. The germline CDR1 and CDR2 sequences are WNHNN and SYGVQD (reference sequence). The V and J ends lost 4 bases and 3 bases respectively, with 7 bases between them. The length of the CDR3 is 13 residues. CDR3 region: CASSANNNQPQHF. The CDR3 bases are TGCGCCAGCAGTGCCAACAACAATCAGCCCCAGCATTTT.

This chain connects TRBV6-5 to TRBJ2-5; 7 positions match TRBD1. Germline-derived CDR1 and CDR2 are MNHEY and SVGAGI. The CDR3 is made up of 13 amino acids. The ends lost 6 bases at V and 3 bases at J; junction bases unmatched: 4. The CDR3 DNA reads TGTGCCAGCAGGAGCAGGGGGAAAGAGACCCAGTACTTC. Translated: CASRSRGKETQYF.

The V gene is TRBV6-5, the J gene TRBJ1-5; D is unclear. Trimming took off 7 bases at V and 2 bases at J, with 9 bases between the two ends. Per germline, CDR1 MNHEY and CDR2 SVGAGI. The CDR3 totals 13 residues. CDR3 loop: CASNTMGNQPQHF. CDR3 nucleotides: TGTGCCAGCAACACGATGGGCAATCAGCCCCAGCATTTT.

This clone was seen only once. The V and J genes are TRBV9 and TRBJ2-2, with D hard to call. The V end lost 0 bases, the J end lost 4 bases, and 10 bases lay between the germline ends. The length of the CDR3 is 15 residues. From germline, CDR1 is SGDLS and CDR2 YYNGEE. CDR3 coding DNA: TGTGCCAGCAGCGTAGGAGGCATTCGCACCGGGGAGCTGTTTTTT. Translating gives CASSVGGIRTGELFF.

This chain connects TRBV11-3 to TRBJ2-1; the D gene is possibly TRBD2 (6 bases). Trimming pared 0 bases from V and 7 bases from J, leaving 19 bases between. The CDR3 contains 17 residues. Germline V CDR1 and CDR2: SGHNT, YENEEA. CDR3 sequence: CASSLDGAGTGANEQFF. The CDR3 nucleotides are TGTGCCAGCAGCTTAGATGGGGCGGGGACCGGGGCGAATGAGCAGTTCTTC.